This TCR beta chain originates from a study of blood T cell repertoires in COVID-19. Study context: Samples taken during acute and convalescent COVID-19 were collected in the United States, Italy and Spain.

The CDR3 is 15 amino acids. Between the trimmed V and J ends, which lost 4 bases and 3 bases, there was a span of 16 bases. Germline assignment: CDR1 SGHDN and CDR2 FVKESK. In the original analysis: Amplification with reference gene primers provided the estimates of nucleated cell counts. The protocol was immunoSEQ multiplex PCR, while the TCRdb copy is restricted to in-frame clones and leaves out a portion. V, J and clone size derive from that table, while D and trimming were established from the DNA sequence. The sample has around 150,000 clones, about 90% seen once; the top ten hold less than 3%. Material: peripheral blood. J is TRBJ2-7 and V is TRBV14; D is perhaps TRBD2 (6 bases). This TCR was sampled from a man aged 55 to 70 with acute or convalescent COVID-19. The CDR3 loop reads CASSRPGLARYEQYF. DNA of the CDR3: TGTGCCAGCAGCCGACCGGGACTGGCTCGCTACGAGCAGTACTTC.